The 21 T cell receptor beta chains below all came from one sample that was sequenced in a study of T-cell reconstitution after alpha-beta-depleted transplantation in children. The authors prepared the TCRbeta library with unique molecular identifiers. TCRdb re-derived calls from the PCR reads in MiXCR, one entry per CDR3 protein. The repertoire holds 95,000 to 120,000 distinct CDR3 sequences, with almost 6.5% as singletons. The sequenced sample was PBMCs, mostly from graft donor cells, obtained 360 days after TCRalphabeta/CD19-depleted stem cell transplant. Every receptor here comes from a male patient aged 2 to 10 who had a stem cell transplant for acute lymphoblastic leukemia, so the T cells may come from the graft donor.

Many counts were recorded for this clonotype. CDR3 sequence reads: CATRFEGGDWDEQFF. The DNA of the CDR3 is TGTGCCACCCGATTCGAGGGCGGGGACTGGGATGAGCAGTTCTTC. This rearrangement joins TRBV12-3 or TRBV12-4 to TRBJ2-1; D may be TRBD2 (6 bases). CDR3 length equals 15 residues. The germline V and J ends were trimmed by 10 bases and 8 bases, with 24 bases remaining between them.

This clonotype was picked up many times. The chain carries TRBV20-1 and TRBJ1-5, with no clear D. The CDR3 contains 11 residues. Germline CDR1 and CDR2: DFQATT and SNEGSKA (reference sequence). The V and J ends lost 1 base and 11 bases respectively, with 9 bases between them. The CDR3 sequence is CSARVHIAQHF. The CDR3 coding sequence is TGCAGTGCTAGAGTCCATATAGCCCAGCATTTT.

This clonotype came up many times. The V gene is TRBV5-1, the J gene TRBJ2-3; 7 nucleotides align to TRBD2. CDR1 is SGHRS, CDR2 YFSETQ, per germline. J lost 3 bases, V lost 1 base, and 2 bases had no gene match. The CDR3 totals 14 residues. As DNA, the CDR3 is TGCGCCAGCAGCTTGAGCGGGACTACAGATACGCAGTATTTT. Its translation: CASSLSGTTDTQYF. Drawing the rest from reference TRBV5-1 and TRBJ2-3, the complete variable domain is KAGVTQTPRYLIKTRGQQVTLSCSPISGHRSVSWYQQTPGQGLQFLFEYFSETQRNKGNFPGRFSGRQFSNSRSEMNVSTLELGDSALYLCASSLSGTTDTQYFGPGTRLTVL.

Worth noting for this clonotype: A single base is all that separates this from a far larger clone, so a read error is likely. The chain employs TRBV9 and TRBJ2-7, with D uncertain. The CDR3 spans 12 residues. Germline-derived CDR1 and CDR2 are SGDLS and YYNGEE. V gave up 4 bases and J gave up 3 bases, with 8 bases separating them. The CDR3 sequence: CASSPVSYEQYF. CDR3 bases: TGTGCCAGCAGCCCCGTTAGCTACGAGCAGTACTTC. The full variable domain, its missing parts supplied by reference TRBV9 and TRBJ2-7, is DSGVTQTPKHLITATGQRVTLRCSPRSGDLSVYWYQQSLDQGLQFLIQYYNGEERAKGNILERFSAQQFPDLHSELNLSSLELGDSALYFCASSPVSYEQYFGPGTRLTVT.

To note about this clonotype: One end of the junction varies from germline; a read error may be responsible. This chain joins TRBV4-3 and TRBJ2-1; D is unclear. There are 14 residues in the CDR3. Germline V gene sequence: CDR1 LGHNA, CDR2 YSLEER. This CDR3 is CASSQEPGYDEQFF. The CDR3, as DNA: TGCGCCAGCAGCCAAGAGCCTGGCTACGATGAGCAGTTCTTC.

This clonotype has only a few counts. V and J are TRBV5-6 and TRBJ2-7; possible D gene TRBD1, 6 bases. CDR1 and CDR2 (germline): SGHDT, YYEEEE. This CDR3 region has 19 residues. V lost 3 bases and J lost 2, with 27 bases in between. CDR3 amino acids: CASSSGLISQGWPTYEQYF. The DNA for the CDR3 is TGTGCCAGCAGCTCCGGGCTCATATCACAGGGATGGCCTACCTACGAGCAGTACTTC.

The DNA of the CDR3 is TGTGCCAGCAGCCCCTGGACAGGGGGTAACGAGCAGTACTTC. Amino acids: CASSPWTGGNEQYF. This chain links TRBV7-2 with TRBJ2-7; 10 nucleotides agree with TRBD1. This CDR3 comprises 14 residues. Germline loops: CDR1 SGHTA, CDR2 FQGNSA. With 5 bases clipped from V and 5 bases from J, the junction kept 6 bases outside the gene matches.

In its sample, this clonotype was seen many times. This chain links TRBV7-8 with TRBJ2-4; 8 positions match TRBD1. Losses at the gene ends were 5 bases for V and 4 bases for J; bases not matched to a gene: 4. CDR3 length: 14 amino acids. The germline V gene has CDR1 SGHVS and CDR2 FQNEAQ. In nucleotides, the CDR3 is TGTGCCAGCAGCCGACGACAGGGGAAAAACATTCAGTACTTC. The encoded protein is CASSRRQGKNIQYF.

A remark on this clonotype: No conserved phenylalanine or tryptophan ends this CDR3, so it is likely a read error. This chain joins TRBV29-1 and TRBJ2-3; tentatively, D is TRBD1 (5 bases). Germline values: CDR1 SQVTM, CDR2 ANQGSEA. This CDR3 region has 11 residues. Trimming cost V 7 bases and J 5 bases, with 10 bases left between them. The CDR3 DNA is TGCAGCGCCCAGGGCCGAGATACGCAGTATATT. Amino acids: CSAQGRDTQYI.

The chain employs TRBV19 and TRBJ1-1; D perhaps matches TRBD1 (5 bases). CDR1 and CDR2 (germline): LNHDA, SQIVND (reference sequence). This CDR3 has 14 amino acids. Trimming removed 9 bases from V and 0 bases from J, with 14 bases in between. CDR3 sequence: CASHLGGVNTEAFF. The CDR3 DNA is TGTGCCAGCCACCTCGGGGGGGTGAACACTGAAGCTTTCTTT.

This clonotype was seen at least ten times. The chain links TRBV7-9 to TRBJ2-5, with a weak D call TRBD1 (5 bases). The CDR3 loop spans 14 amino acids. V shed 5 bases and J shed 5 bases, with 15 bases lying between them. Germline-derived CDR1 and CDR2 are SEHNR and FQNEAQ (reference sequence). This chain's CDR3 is CASSHPMAGETQYF. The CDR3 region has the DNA TGTGCCAGCAGCCACCCGATGGCAGGGGAGACCCAGTACTTC.

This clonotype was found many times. The CDR3 reads CASILPGTEAFF. The CDR3 nucleotides read TGTGCCAGCATCCTCCCGGGGACTGAAGCTTTCTTT. The chain combines TRBV12-3 or TRBV12-4 with TRBJ1-1; D gene ambiguous. This CDR3 has 12 residues. V was shortened by 7 bases and J by 5 bases, with 11 bases between the two germline ends.

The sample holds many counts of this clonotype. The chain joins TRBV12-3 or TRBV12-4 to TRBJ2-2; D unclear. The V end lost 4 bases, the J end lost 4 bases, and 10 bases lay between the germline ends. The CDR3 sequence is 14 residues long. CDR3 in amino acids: CASSYFGATGELFF. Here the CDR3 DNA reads TGTGCCAGCAGTTACTTCGGAGCCACCGGGGAGCTGTTTTTT.

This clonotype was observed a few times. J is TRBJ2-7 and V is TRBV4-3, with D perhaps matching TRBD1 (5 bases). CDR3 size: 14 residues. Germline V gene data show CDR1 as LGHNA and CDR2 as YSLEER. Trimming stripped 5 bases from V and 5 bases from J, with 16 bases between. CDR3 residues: CASSRGPLIDEQYF. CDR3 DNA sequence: TGCGCCAGCAGCAGGGGCCCCTTAATCGACGAGCAGTACTTC.

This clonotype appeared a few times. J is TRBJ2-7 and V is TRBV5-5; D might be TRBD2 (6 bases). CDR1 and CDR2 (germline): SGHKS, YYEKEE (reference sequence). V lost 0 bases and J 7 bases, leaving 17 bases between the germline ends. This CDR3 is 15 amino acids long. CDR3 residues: CASSLVGDWAEEQYF. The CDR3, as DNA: TGTGCCAGCAGCTTGGTAGGGGACTGGGCGGAAGAGCAGTACTTC.

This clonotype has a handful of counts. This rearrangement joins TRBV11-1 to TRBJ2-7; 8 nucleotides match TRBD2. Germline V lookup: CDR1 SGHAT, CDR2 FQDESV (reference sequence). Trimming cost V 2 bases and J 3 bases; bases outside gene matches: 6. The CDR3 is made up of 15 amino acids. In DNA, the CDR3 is TGTGCCAGCAGCTTACGGGAGGGCCCCTTCTACGAGCAGTACTTC. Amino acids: CASSLREGPFYEQYF.

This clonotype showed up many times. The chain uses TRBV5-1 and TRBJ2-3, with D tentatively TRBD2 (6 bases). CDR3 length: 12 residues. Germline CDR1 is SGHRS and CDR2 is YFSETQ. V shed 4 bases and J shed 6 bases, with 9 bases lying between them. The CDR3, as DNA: TGCGCCAGCAGCGGCGGGGTGGATACGCAGTATTTT. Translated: CASSGGVDTQYF.

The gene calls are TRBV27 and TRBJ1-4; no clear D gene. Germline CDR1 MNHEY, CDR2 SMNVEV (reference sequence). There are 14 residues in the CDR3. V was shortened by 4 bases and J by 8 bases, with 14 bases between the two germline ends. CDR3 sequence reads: CASSSRRSGEKLFF. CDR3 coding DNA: TGTGCCAGCAGTTCCCGTAGGTCGGGCGAAAAACTGTTTTTT.

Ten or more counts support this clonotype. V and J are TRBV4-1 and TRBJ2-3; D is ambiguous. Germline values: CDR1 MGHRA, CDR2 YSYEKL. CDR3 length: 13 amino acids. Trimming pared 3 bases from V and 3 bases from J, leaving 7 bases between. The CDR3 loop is CASSQGPTDTQYF. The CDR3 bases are TGCGCCAGCAGCCAGGGCCCAACAGATACGCAGTATTTT.

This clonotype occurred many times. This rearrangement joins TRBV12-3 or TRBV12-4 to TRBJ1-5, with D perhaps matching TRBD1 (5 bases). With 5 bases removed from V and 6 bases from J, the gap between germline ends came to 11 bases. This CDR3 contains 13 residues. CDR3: CASSLGVTQPQHF. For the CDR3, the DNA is TGTGCCAGCAGTCTGGGGGTCACTCAGCCCCAGCATTTT.

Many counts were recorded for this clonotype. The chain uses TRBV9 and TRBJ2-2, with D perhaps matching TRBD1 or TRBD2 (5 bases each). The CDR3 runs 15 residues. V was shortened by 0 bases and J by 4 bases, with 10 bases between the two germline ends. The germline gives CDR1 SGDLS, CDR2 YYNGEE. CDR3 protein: CASSVGGASTGELFF. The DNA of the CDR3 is TGTGCCAGCAGCGTAGGAGGGGCGAGCACCGGGGAGCTGTTTTTT.